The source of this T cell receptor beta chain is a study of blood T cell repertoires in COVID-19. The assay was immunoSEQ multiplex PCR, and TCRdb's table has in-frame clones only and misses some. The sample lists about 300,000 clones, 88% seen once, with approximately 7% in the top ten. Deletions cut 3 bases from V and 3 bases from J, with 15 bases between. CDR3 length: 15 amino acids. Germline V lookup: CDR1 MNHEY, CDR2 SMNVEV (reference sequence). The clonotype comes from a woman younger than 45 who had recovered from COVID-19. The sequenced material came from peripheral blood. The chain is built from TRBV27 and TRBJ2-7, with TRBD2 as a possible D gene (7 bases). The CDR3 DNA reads TGTGCCAGCAGTTTCGGGGGGCTGGTTATCTACGAGCAGTACTTC. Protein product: CASSFGGLVIYEQYF.